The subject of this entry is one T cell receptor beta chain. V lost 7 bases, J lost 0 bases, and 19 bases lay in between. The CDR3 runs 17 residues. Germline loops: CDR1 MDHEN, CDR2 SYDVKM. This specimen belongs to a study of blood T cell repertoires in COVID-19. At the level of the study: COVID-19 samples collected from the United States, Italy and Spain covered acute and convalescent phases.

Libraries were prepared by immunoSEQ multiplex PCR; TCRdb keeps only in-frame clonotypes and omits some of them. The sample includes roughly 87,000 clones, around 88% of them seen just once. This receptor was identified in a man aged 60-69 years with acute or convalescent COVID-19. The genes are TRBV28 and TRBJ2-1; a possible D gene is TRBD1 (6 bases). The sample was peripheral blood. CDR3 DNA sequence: TGTGCCAGCACTGAATCCGGGACACCGAGCTCCTACAATGAGCAGTTCTTC. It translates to CASTESGTPSSYNEQFF.